The source of this T cell receptor (beta chain) is a study of T cell repertoires in cytomegalovirus infection. At the level of the study: Well-studied HLA-B-restricted epitopes and recently identified HLA-C-restricted epitopes of CMV were both used in the study.

Deletions cut 8 bases from V and 6 bases from J, with 17 bases between. Germline CDR1 is MNHNS and CDR2 is SASEGT. The CDR3 contains 14 residues. Findings and limits, study-wide: Public TCR beta family frequency separated CMV-and-HLA carriers, including in an independent cohort.

TCRdb recomputed calls from the reads with MiXCR, one row per CDR3 protein. The data contain roughly 920,000 distinct CDR3 sequences, roughly 30% of them seen just once; the ten biggest clones take up roughly 12%. This clonotype was observed a few times. Its antigen remains unidentified. The specimen was cultured CD8+ T cells from PBMCs, collected from culture after CMV antigen stimulation. The receptor was derived from a human donor in good health (CMV status not recorded). Some clones in this sample may be carry-over from other donors' samples. The chain recombines TRBV6-1 with TRBJ1-5; perhaps TRBD1 as D (6 bases). The DNA of the CDR3 is TGTGCCAGCGACGAAAGGGGGGCCCCTCAGCCCCAGCATTTT. As protein: CASDERGAPQPQHF.